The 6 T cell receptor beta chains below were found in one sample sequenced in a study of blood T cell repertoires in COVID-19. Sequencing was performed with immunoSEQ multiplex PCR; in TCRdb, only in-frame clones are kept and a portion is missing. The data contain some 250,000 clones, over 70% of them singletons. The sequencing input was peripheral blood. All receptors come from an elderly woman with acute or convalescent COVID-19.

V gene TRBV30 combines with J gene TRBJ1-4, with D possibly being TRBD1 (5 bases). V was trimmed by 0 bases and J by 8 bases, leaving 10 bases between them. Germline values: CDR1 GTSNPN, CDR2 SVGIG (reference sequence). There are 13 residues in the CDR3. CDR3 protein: CAWSVPRAEKLFF. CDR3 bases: TGTGCCTGGAGTGTACCCAGGGCGGAAAAACTGTTTTTT.

CDR3 nucleotide sequence: TGTGCCAGCCAACAGGGGTCTTTGGGGACCTACGAGCAGTACTTC. Protein: CASQQGSLGTYEQYF. The rearrangement uses TRBV6-5 and TRBJ2-7; 7 bases line up with TRBD1. Germline assignment: CDR1 MNHEY and CDR2 SVGAGI. The CDR3 is made up of 15 amino acids. Trimming took 8 bases from V and 2 from J; bases not matched to a gene: 12.

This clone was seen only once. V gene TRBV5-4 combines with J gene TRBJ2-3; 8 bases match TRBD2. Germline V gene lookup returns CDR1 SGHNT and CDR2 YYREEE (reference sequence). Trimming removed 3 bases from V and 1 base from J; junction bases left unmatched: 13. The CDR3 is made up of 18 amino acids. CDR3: CASSSRQVELAGTDTQYF. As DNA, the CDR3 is TGTGCCAGCAGCTCCAGACAGGTCGAACTAGCGGGCACAGATACGCAGTATTTT.

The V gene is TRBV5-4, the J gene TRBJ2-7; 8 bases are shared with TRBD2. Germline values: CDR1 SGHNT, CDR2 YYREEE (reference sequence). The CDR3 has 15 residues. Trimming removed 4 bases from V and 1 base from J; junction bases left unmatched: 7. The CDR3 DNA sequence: TGTGCCAGCAGCGTGGGCGGGGGGAGTTCCTACGAGCAGTACTTC. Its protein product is CASSVGGGSSYEQYF.

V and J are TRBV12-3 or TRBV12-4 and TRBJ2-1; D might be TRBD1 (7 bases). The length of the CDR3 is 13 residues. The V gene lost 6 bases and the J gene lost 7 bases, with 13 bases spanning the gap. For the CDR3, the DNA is TGTGCCAGCAGCGAGACAGGGAGGAATGAGCAGTTCTTC. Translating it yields CASSETGRNEQFF.

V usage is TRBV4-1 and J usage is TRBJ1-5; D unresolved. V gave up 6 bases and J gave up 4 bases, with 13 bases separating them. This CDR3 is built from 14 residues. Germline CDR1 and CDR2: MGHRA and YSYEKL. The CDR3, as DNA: TGCGCCAGCAGTCTCAGGTTTGAGAATCAGCCCCAGCATTTT. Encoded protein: CASSLRFENQPQHF.